This T cell receptor (beta chain) appears in the sequencing data of a study of control samples from healthy donors and cancer patients. The CDR3 covers 15 residues. V lost 3 bases and J lost 3, with 13 bases in between. CDR1 is MDHEN, CDR2 SYDVKM, per germline. Data came from immunoSEQ multiplex PCR; TCRdb stores just in-frame clones and leaves some out. Among around 180,000 clones listed, 70% to 90% were seen once. This receptor was identified in a woman in her thirties in good health. The sequenced material came from blood. The rearrangement joins TRBV28 to TRBJ2-3, with D maybe TRBD1 (6 bases). DNA of the CDR3: TGTGCCAGCAGTTTCCAGTCAGGGGCTACAGATACGCAGTATTTT. Translating gives CASSFQSGATDTQYF.